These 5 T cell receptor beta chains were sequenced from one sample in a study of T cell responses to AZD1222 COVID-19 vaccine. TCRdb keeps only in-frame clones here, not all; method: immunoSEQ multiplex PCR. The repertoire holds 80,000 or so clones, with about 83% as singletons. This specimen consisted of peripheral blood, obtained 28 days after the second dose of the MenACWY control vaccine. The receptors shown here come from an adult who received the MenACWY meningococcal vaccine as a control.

The CDR3 region is CASSEGRLKEETQYF. The CDR3 nucleotides read TGTGCCAGCAGTGAAGGAAGACTGAAGGAAGAGACCCAGTACTTC. The V and J genes are TRBV6-1 and TRBJ2-5; no definite D call. The CDR3 consists of 15 residues. Trimming removed 1 base from V and 3 bases from J, with 12 bases in between. Germline V lookup: CDR1 MNHNS, CDR2 SASEGT.

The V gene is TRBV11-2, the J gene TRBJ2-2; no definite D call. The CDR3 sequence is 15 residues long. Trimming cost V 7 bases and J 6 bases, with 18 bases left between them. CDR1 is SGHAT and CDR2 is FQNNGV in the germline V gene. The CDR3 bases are TGTGCCAGCACCCGAGACTGGGATGTGGCCGGGGAGCTGTTTTTT. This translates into CASTRDWDVAGELFF.

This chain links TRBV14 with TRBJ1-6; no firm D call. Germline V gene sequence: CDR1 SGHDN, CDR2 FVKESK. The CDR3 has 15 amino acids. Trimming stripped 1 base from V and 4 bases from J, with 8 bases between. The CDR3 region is CASSQGGLYNSPLHF. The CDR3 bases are TGTGCCAGCAGCCAAGGAGGCTTATATAATTCACCCCTCCACTTT. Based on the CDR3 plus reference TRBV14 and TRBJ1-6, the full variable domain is EAGVTQFPSHSVIEKGQTVTLRCDPISGHDNLYWYRRVMGKEIKFLLHFVKESKQDESGMPNNRFLAERTGGTYSTLKVQPAELEDSGVYFCASSQGGLYNSPLHFGNGTRLTVT.

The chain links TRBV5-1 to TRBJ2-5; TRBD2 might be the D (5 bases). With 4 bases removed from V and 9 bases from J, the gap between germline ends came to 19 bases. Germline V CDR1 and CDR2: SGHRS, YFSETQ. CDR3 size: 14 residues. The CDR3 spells CASSRRITSEAQYF. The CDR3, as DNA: TGCGCCAGCAGCAGGAGGATAACGAGTGAAGCCCAGTACTTC.

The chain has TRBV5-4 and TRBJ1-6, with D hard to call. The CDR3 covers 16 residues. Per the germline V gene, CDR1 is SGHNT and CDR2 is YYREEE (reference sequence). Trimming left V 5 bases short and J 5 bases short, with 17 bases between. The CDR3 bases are TGTGCCAGCAGACGGACGGCCAATTTTCATAATTCACCCCTCCACTTT. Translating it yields CASRRTANFHNSPLHF.